These T cell receptor beta chains were read from a single sample in a study of CD8 T cells in ankylosing spondylitis. TCRdb ran MiXCR on the 5' RACE reads and lists one entry per CDR3 protein. The sample lists 250,000 to 350,000 distinct CDR3 sequences, 8% occurring once. Source material: blood, either unsorted or a sorted T cell fraction (not recorded which). These TCRs come from a male donor with ankylosing spondylitis. The CDR3 runs from the conserved cysteine through the conserved F or W. Each record gives: CDR3 protein, CDR3 DNA, clone size, D gene, J gene, V gene. A D gene is named only where the DNA matches it firmly. A row's size may be missing; if present it is once, few, many or a size class.

CDR3 protein: CASSPPGGLWNEQFF
CDR3 DNA: TGTGCCAGTTCGCCCCCGGGGGGGTTGTGGAATGAGCAGTTCTTC
clone size: few
D gene: TRBD2
J gene: TRBJ2-1
V gene: TRBV19

CDR3 protein: CASRYPGPPDTQYF
CDR3 DNA: TGTGCCAGCAGGTATCCGGGCCCCCCAGATACGCAGTATTTT
clone size: few
D gene: -
J gene: TRBJ2-3
V gene: TRBV7-9

CDR3 protein: CASSAQADGRAREYF
CDR3 DNA: TGTGCCAGCAGCGCCCAGGCCGACGGGAGGGCCCGAGAGTACTTC
clone size: many
D gene: TRBD2
J gene: TRBJ2-7
V gene: TRBV9

CDR3 protein: CASSRPGLADYEQYF
CDR3 DNA: TGTGCCAGCAGCCGACCTGGACTAGCGGACTACGAGCAGTACTTC
clone size: -
D gene: TRBD2
J gene: TRBJ2-7
V gene: TRBV7-9

CDR3 protein: CSAVSGTQETQYF
CDR3 DNA: TGCAGTGCTGTGAGCGGGACCCAAGAGACCCAGTACTTC
clone size: few
D gene: TRBD2
J gene: TRBJ2-5
V gene: TRBV20-1

CDR3 protein: CSSSLATRLQETQYF
CDR3 DNA: TGCTCCAGCAGCTTGGCGACACGACTTCAAGAGACCCAGTACTTC
clone size: -
D gene: -
J gene: TRBJ2-5
V gene: TRBV5-1

CDR3 protein: CASSMTRQGIADTQYF
CDR3 DNA: TGTGCCAGTAGTATGACCCGACAGGGCATTGCAGATACGCAGTATTTT
clone size: many
D gene: TRBD1
J gene: TRBJ2-3
V gene: TRBV19

CDR3 protein: CSAHLWGALAGGPYNEQFF
CDR3 DNA: TGCAGCGCCCACCTTTGGGGGGCATTAGCGGGAGGGCCCTACAATGAGCAGTTCTTC
clone size: many
D gene: TRBD2
J gene: TRBJ2-1
V gene: TRBV29-1

CDR3 protein: CASSQGIAGGPRNEQFF
CDR3 DNA: TGCGCCAGCAGCCAAGGCATAGCGGGAGGGCCGCGCAATGAGCAGTTCTTC
clone size: -
D gene: TRBD2
J gene: TRBJ2-1
V gene: TRBV4-1

CDR3 protein: CASRLAGGVDTQYF
CDR3 DNA: TGTGCCAGCAGGCTAGCGGGAGGCGTAGATACGCAGTATTTT
clone size: -
D gene: TRBD2
J gene: TRBJ2-3
V gene: TRBV5-4

CDR3 protein: CASSLLRLGSGANVLTF
CDR3 DNA: TGTGCCAGCAGCTTACTCCGCTTGGGCTCTGGGGCCAACGTCCTGACTTTC
clone size: -
D gene: -
J gene: TRBJ2-6
V gene: TRBV7-8

CDR3 protein: CSVEASEKLFF
CDR3 DNA: TGCAGCGTTGAGGCGAGTGAAAAACTGTTTTTT
clone size: -
D gene: -
J gene: TRBJ1-4
V gene: TRBV29-1

CDR3 protein: CASSFSSGKSSYEQYF
CDR3 DNA: TGTGCCAGCAGTTTTTCTTCAGGCAAAAGCTCCTACGAGCAGTACTTC
clone size: many
D gene: -
J gene: TRBJ2-7
V gene: TRBV28

CDR3 protein: CASSLVSSGTGYPYEQYF
CDR3 DNA: TGTGCCAGCAGCTTAGTATCCTCCGGGACAGGGTACCCATACGAGCAGTACTTC
clone size: many
D gene: TRBD1
J gene: TRBJ2-7
V gene: TRBV7-6

CDR3 protein: CASSRLAGASDTQYF
CDR3 DNA: TGTGCCAGCAGCCGGCTAGCGGGAGCATCAGATACGCAGTATTTT
clone size: few
D gene: TRBD2
J gene: TRBJ2-3
V gene: TRBV7-2

CDR3 protein: CAIRTTDSPLHF
CDR3 DNA: TGTGCCATCAGGACGACGGATTCACCCCTCCACTTT
clone size: few
D gene: -
J gene: TRBJ1-6
V gene: TRBV10-3

CDR3 protein: CATSRDLDSGYTF
CDR3 DNA: TGTGCCACCAGCAGAGATTTGGACAGTGGCTACACCTTC
clone size: few
D gene: -
J gene: TRBJ1-2
V gene: TRBV15

CDR3 protein: CASSYSYGYTF
CDR3 DNA: TGTGCCAGCAGCTACAGTTATGGCTACACCTTC
clone size: few
D gene: -
J gene: TRBJ1-2
V gene: TRBV6-6

CDR3 protein: CAIHEEGFGYTF
CDR3 DNA: TGTGCCATCCACGAGGAGGGATTTGGCTACACCTTC
clone size: -
D gene: -
J gene: TRBJ1-2
V gene: TRBV10-3

CDR3 protein: CASSHRVSAYNEQFF
CDR3 DNA: TGCGCCAGCAGCCACAGGGTCTCGGCCTACAATGAGCAGTTCTTC
clone size: few
D gene: -
J gene: TRBJ2-1
V gene: TRBV5-1

CDR3 protein: CASSLGGGRHNEQFF
CDR3 DNA: TGTGCCAGCAGCTTAGGCGGCGGGAGGCACAATGAGCAGTTCTTC
clone size: -
D gene: TRBD2
J gene: TRBJ2-1
V gene: TRBV11-3

CDR3 protein: CASSHSQGAGDEKLFF
CDR3 DNA: TGTGCCAGCAGCCACTCACAGGGGGCAGGTGATGAAAAACTGTTTTTT
clone size: few
D gene: TRBD1
J gene: TRBJ1-4
V gene: TRBV4-2

CDR3 protein: CSAGQWSSNEQFF
CDR3 DNA: TGCAGTGCAGGACAGTGGTCGTCCAATGAGCAGTTCTTC
clone size: -
D gene: -
J gene: TRBJ2-1
V gene: TRBV20-1

CDR3 protein: CASSPGLAFGGGVGNEQFF
CDR3 DNA: TGTGCCAGCAGCCCGGGACTAGCGTTTGGTGGTGGTGTCGGTAATGAGCAGTTCTTC
clone size: few
D gene: TRBD2
J gene: TRBJ2-1
V gene: TRBV4-2

CDR3 protein: CASSPEGRPFTDTQYF
CDR3 DNA: TGTGCCAGCAGCCCGGAAGGACGGCCCTTCACAGATACGCAGTATTTT
clone size: many
D gene: -
J gene: TRBJ2-3
V gene: TRBV7-6

CDR3 protein: CSVLSGSSGEQYF
CDR3 DNA: TGCAGCGTTCTTAGCGGGAGTTCGGGGGAGCAGTACTTC
clone size: many
D gene: TRBD2
J gene: TRBJ2-7
V gene: TRBV29-1

CDR3 protein: CASSRQWDASRYTQYF
CDR3 DNA: TGCGCCAGCAGCCGGCAATGGGACGCATCTAGGTATACGCAGTATTTT
clone size: many
D gene: -
J gene: TRBJ2-3
V gene: TRBV4-3

CDR3 protein: CASSDSTGRTQYF
CDR3 DNA: TGTGCCAGCAGTGACTCGACTGGGAGGACGCAGTATTTT
clone size: -
D gene: -
J gene: TRBJ2-3
V gene: TRBV6-4

CDR3 protein: CASSKGQLNTEAFF
CDR3 DNA: TGTGCCAGCAGTAAAGGACAGTTGAACACTGAAGCTTTCTTT
clone size: many
D gene: -
J gene: TRBJ1-1
V gene: TRBV12-3/TRBV12-4

CDR3 protein: CASSVGTGFQETQYF
CDR3 DNA: TGTGCCAGCAGCGTAGGGACAGGCTTCCAAGAGACCCAGTACTTC
clone size: many
D gene: TRBD1
J gene: TRBJ2-5
V gene: TRBV9

CDR3 protein: CASSQLGTGLAGAYNEQFF
CDR3 DNA: TGCGCCAGCAGCCAACTGGGGACAGGGCTGGCGGGAGCTTACAATGAGCAGTTCTTC
clone size: -
D gene: TRBD1
J gene: TRBJ2-1
V gene: TRBV4-3

CDR3 protein: CASRPRSQGYNEQFF
CDR3 DNA: TGTGCCAGCAGACCCCGGTCCCAGGGCTACAATGAGCAGTTCTTC
clone size: few
D gene: -
J gene: TRBJ2-1
V gene: TRBV21-1

CDR3 protein: CASRFAGGEKLFF
CDR3 DNA: TGTGCCAGCAGATTTGCGGGAGGTGAAAAACTGTTTTTT
clone size: few
D gene: -
J gene: TRBJ1-4
V gene: TRBV5-5

CDR3 protein: CASSLGPIPSYEQYF
CDR3 DNA: TGTGCCAGCAGCTTAGGACCGATCCCATCCTACGAGCAGTACTTC
clone size: -
D gene: -
J gene: TRBJ2-7
V gene: TRBV11-3

CDR3 protein: CASSQGSGNTIYF
CDR3 DNA: TGTGCCAGCAGCCAAGGGTCTGGAAACACCATATATTTT
clone size: many
D gene: -
J gene: TRBJ1-3
V gene: TRBV12-3/TRBV12-4

CDR3 protein: CASSPATLDTQYF
CDR3 DNA: TGCGCCAGCAGCCCTGCCACGTTAGATACGCAGTATTTT
clone size: few
D gene: -
J gene: TRBJ2-3
V gene: TRBV5-1

CDR3 protein: CASSLSGQGSPGANVLTF
CDR3 DNA: TGTGCCAGCAGCCTCTCGGGACAGGGGAGCCCTGGGGCCAACGTCCTGACTTTC
clone size: few
D gene: TRBD1
J gene: TRBJ2-6
V gene: TRBV14

CDR3 protein: CASSPRHPVNTGELFF
CDR3 DNA: TGTGCCAGCAGCCCTCGACATCCAGTTAACACCGGGGAGCTGTTTTTT
clone size: many
D gene: -
J gene: TRBJ2-2
V gene: TRBV7-2

CDR3 protein: CATSREYEYEQYF
CDR3 DNA: TGTGCCACCAGCAGAGAATACGAGTACGAGCAGTACTTC
clone size: many
D gene: -
J gene: TRBJ2-7
V gene: TRBV15

CDR3 protein: CASSLTSLMTDTQYF
CDR3 DNA: TGTGCCAGCAGCTTAACTAGCTTAATGACAGATACGCAGTATTTT
clone size: -
D gene: -
J gene: TRBJ2-3
V gene: TRBV7-8

CDR3 protein: CASRRDRARNEQFF
CDR3 DNA: TGTGCCAGTAGGCGGGACAGGGCTCGCAATGAGCAGTTCTTC
clone size: -
D gene: TRBD1
J gene: TRBJ2-1
V gene: TRBV19

CDR3 protein: CASSQMLGNQPQHF
CDR3 DNA: TGTGCCAGCAGCCAAATGTTGGGCAATCAGCCCCAGCATTTT
clone size: few
D gene: -
J gene: TRBJ1-5
V gene: TRBV3-1

CDR3 protein: CSARGSTALHEQFF
CDR3 DNA: TGCAGTGCTAGAGGCTCCACCGCCCTCCATGAGCAGTTCTTC
clone size: -
D gene: -
J gene: TRBJ2-1
V gene: TRBV20-1

CDR3 protein: CASSISGANVLTF
CDR3 DNA: TGTGCCAGCTCGATCTCTGGGGCCAACGTCCTGACTTTC
clone size: many
D gene: -
J gene: TRBJ2-6
V gene: TRBV12-3/TRBV12-4

CDR3 protein: CASSLSSTGSDTEAFF
CDR3 DNA: TGTGCCAGCAGTTTATCCTCGACAGGGAGCGACACTGAAGCTTTCTTT
clone size: many
D gene: TRBD1
J gene: TRBJ1-1
V gene: TRBV12-3/TRBV12-4

CDR3 protein: CASSLFGVGYEQFF
CDR3 DNA: TGTGCCAGCAGCTTATTCGGGGTCGGCTATGAGCAGTTCTTC
clone size: few
D gene: -
J gene: TRBJ2-1
V gene: TRBV7-2

CDR3 protein: CASTSGSSLAFF
CDR3 DNA: TGTGCCAGCACCTCAGGGTCCAGCCTAGCTTTCTTT
clone size: many
D gene: -
J gene: TRBJ1-1
V gene: TRBV3-1

CDR3 protein: CASCGGSSYEQYF
CDR3 DNA: TGTGCCAGCTGCGGCGGGAGCTCCTACGAGCAGTACTTC
clone size: -
D gene: TRBD2
J gene: TRBJ2-7
V gene: TRBV28

CDR3 protein: CASSLVGRERETQYF
CDR3 DNA: TGTGCCAGCAGCTTAGTGGGACGCGAGAGGGAGACCCAGTACTTC
clone size: few
D gene: -
J gene: TRBJ2-5
V gene: TRBV7-9

CDR3 protein: CASLAGSLLSGELFF
CDR3 DNA: TGTGCCAGCTTAGCGGGGAGCCTACTTTCCGGGGAGCTGTTTTTT
clone size: many
D gene: TRBD2
J gene: TRBJ2-2
V gene: TRBV7-9

CDR3 protein: CSASQGSGSASNTEAFF
CDR3 DNA: TGCAGTGCTAGTCAGGGTTCGGGGAGCGCTTCGAACACTGAAGCTTTCTTT
clone size: many
D gene: -
J gene: TRBJ1-1
V gene: TRBV20-1

CDR3 protein: CASSLVFGSSYNEQFF
CDR3 DNA: TGTGCCAGCAGCTTAGTATTCGGAAGCTCCTACAATGAGCAGTTCTTC
clone size: many
D gene: -
J gene: TRBJ2-1
V gene: TRBV11-2

CDR3 protein: CASSVGAGSGLAGGPHEQYF
CDR3 DNA: TGTGCCAGCAGCGTAGGGGCAGGCTCGGGACTAGCGGGAGGGCCGCACGAGCAGTACTTC
clone size: -
D gene: TRBD2
J gene: TRBJ2-7
V gene: TRBV9

CDR3 protein: CASSLDPSGGRNEQFF
CDR3 DNA: TGTGCCAGCAGTTTAGATCCTAGCGGGGGCCGCAATGAGCAGTTCTTC
clone size: -
D gene: TRBD2
J gene: TRBJ2-1
V gene: TRBV7-8

CDR3 protein: CSARDPQRATDTQYF
CDR3 DNA: TGCAGTGCTAGAGATCCCCAGCGGGCCACAGATACGCAGTATTTT
clone size: -
D gene: -
J gene: TRBJ2-3
V gene: TRBV20-1